The 27 T cell receptor beta chains listed next were all sequenced from one sample in a study of cytomegalovirus exposure and HLA in healthy donors. PCR was performed using 60 Vbeta and 13 Jbeta primers. Libraries were prepared by immunoSEQ multiplex PCR; TCRdb keeps only in-frame clonotypes and omits some of them. The data show 200,000 or so clones, with around 80% seen just once and just over 2% held by the top ten. Sample: PBMCs. These receptors were obtained from a woman aged 18-29 years in good health and CMV-seropositive.

This clone was seen more than once but under ten times. The chain links TRBV6-1 to TRBJ2-5; 8 nucleotides agree with TRBD1. Germline loops: CDR1 MNHNS, CDR2 SASEGT. The CDR3 is 13 residues long. The V segment lost 1 base and the J segment 7 bases; nucleotides outside the gene matches: 2. This CDR3 is CASSEGQGWTQYF. CDR3 nucleotides: TGTGCCAGCAGTGAAGGACAGGGGTGGACCCAGTACTTC.

This chain connects TRBV7-9 to TRBJ2-4; maybe TRBD1 (5 bases). The CDR3 consists of 12 residues. Germline V lookup: CDR1 SEHNR, CDR2 FQNEAQ (reference sequence). V lost 4 bases, J lost 11 bases, and 12 bases lay in between. The CDR3 spells CASSSIQGLQYF. CDR3 DNA: TGTGCCAGCAGCTCAATCCAGGGTCTTCAGTACTTC.

This clone was observed a single time. The chain carries TRBV29-1 and TRBJ1-2, with D possibly TRBD1 on 5 matching bases. The V end was cut by 7 bases, the J end by 7 bases, with 13 bases between. The CDR3 consists of 11 residues. CDR1 SQVTM and CDR2 ANQGSEA come from the germline V gene. DNA of the CDR3: TGCAGCGCCTTCCTGGGGGGTGGCTACACCTTC. Protein product: CSAFLGGGYTF. Using reference TRBV29-1 and TRBJ1-2 for the parts outside the CDR3, the full variable domain is SAVISQKPSRDICQRGTSLTIQCQVDSQVTMMFWYRQQPGQSLTLIATANQGSEATYESGFVIDKFPISRPNLTFSTLTVSNMSPEDSSIYLCSAFLGGGYTFGSGTRLTVV.

The rearrangement uses TRBV29-1 and TRBJ2-5; D perhaps matches TRBD1 (5 bases). Germline lookup yields CDR1 SQVTM and CDR2 ANQGSEA. Deletions cut 1 base from V and 3 bases from J, with 15 bases between. This CDR3 has 15 amino acids. CDR3 DNA: TGCAGCGTTGAAGGGGGCGACAGCTTCGAAGAGACCCAGTACTTC. Its protein is CSVEGGDSFEETQYF.

The chain has TRBV5-6 and TRBJ2-7; D is possibly TRBD1 (8 bases). Germline V gives CDR1 SGHDT, CDR2 YYEEEE. V shed 2 bases and J shed 2 bases, with 14 bases lying between them. CDR3 size: 15 residues. As DNA, the CDR3 is TGTGCCAGCAGCTTTTACAGGGGGGGCACCTACGAGCAGTACTTC. Translated, it gives CASSFYRGGTYEQYF.

The rearrangement uses TRBV9 and TRBJ1-1; D might be TRBD1 (5 bases). Germline assignment: CDR1 SGDLS and CDR2 YYNGEE. V shed 3 bases and J shed 1 base, with 13 bases lying between them. This CDR3 is 15 amino acids long. CDR3: CASSAGGGTNTEAFF. CDR3 DNA sequence: TGTGCCAGCAGCGCCGGGGGGGGGACGAACACTGAAGCTTTCTTT.

The chain is built from TRBV4-3 and TRBJ2-5, with D perhaps matching TRBD2 (5 bases). CDR3 size: 13 residues. CDR1 is LGHNA and CDR2 is YSLEER in the germline V gene. V was shortened by 4 bases and J by 5 bases, with 11 bases between the two germline ends. CDR3 coding DNA: TGCGCCAGCAGCCTCGGGAAATTGGAGACCCAGTACTTC. It specifies CASSLGKLETQYF.

The J gene is TRBJ2-2, the V gene TRBV19; 9 bases agree with TRBD1. Looked up from germline, CDR1 is LNHDA and CDR2 is SQIVND (reference sequence). CDR3 length equals 14 residues. After removal of 10 bases from V and 0 bases from J, the junction contained 3 bases not matched to a gene. The DNA for the CDR3 is TGTGCCACTACAGGGGGCGCGAACACCGGGGAGCTGTTTTTT. This translates into CATTGGANTGELFF.

This clone has just one count. The chain employs TRBV4-2 and TRBJ1-2; 7 bases map to TRBD1. Trimming at V came to 0 bases and at J to 2 bases, leaving 9 bases not matched to a gene. The CDR3 extends over 17 amino acids. Looked up from germline, CDR1 is LGHNA and CDR2 is YNFKEQ. CDR3 residues: CASSQDIKQGSNYGYTF. DNA of the CDR3: TGTGCCAGCAGCCAAGATATTAAACAGGGGTCAAACTATGGCTACACCTTC.

This clone turned up a few times. An end of the junction differs from the germline gene, which may be a read error. This sequence joins TRBV7-7 and TRBJ1-5; D is undetermined. Germline CDR1 and CDR2: SSHAT and FNYEAQ (reference sequence). The CDR3 consists of 14 residues. CDR3 coding DNA: TGTGCTAGCAGCTCCGTGGGCGGGAATCAGCCCCAGCATTTT. Protein sequence: CASSSVGGNQPQHF.

There are a few counts of this clone. The J gene is TRBJ1-4, the V gene TRBV30; 8 positions agree with TRBD1. Germline V gene lookup returns CDR1 GTSNPN and CDR2 SVGIG (reference sequence). V gave up 5 bases and J gave up 7 bases; unmatched junction bases: 6. The CDR3 runs to 13 residues. The CDR3 region is CAWWDRLSEKLFF. In DNA form, the CDR3 reads TGTGCCTGGTGGGACAGGTTGAGTGAAAAACTGTTTTTT.

This sequence joins TRBV27 and TRBJ1-1; 7 nucleotides align to TRBD1. Germline lookup yields CDR1 MNHEY and CDR2 SMNVEV (reference sequence). CDR3 length: 20 residues. V trimming: 2 bases; J trimming: 2 bases; junction bases outside the gene matches: 20. Here the CDR3 DNA reads TGTGCCAGCAGTTTAAAGGGGGCCCGTCCTCTACCTACGACTAACACTGAAGCTTTCTTT. It translates to CASSLKGARPLPTTNTEAFF.

The chain has TRBV10-1 and TRBJ2-7; D possibly corresponds to TRBD1 (5 bases). CDR3 length: 17 amino acids. The germline CDR1 and CDR2 sequences are WNHNN and SYGVQD (reference sequence). The ends were cut back, 4 bases at V and 2 bases at J, with 21 bases in the middle. The CDR3 nucleotides read TGCGCCAGCAGTGGGTCCCGTGGGGCAGGGAAGGCCTACGAGCAGTACGTC. It encodes CASSGSRGAGKAYEQYV.

The V call is TRBV2, the J call TRBJ2-6; D is unclear. This CDR3 has 16 amino acids. Looked up from germline, CDR1 is SNHLY and CDR2 is FYNNEI. Trimming shortened V by 1 base and J by 0 bases, and 7 bases separated the two germline ends. This chain's CDR3 is CASSEVGASGANVLTF. The DNA for the CDR3 is TGTGCCAGCAGTGAAGTAGGAGCCTCTGGGGCCAACGTCCTGACTTTC.

This chain connects TRBV27 to TRBJ1-1; tentatively, D is TRBD1 (5 bases). Per the germline V gene, CDR1 is MNHEY and CDR2 is SMNVEV (reference sequence). Trimming removed 6 bases from V and 5 bases from J, with 13 bases in between. This CDR3 spans 13 amino acids. The CDR3 region has the DNA TGTGCCAGCAGCTGGGGACTAGGGACTGAAGCTTTCTTT. The encoded protein is CASSWGLGTEAFF.

V usage is TRBV10-3 and J usage is TRBJ1-5, with TRBD1 matching 7 bases. V shed 9 bases, J shed 2 bases, and the junction held 7 bases outside the gene matches. The CDR3 covers 14 residues. Looked up from germline, CDR1 is ENHRY and CDR2 is SYGVKD. The CDR3 nucleotides are TGTGCCATAAGCCAGGGGGAAGGCAATCAGCCCCAGCATTTT. Translating it yields CAISQGEGNQPQHF.

This chain joins TRBV19 and TRBJ1-4; D call uncertain. The CDR3 runs 14 residues. Trimming removed 6 bases at V and 6 bases at J, with 14 bases between. Germline V gene data show CDR1 as LNHDA and CDR2 as SQIVND (reference sequence). The CDR3 DNA reads as TGTGCCAGTAGAGTATGGCGGAGTGATGAAAAACTGTTTTTT. This codes for CASRVWRSDEKLFF.

V gene TRBV5-1 combines with J gene TRBJ1-1; D gene uncertain. CDR3 length equals 13 residues. The germline V gene encodes CDR1 SGHRS and CDR2 YFSETQ. V lost 2 bases and J 3 bases, leaving 8 bases between the germline ends. The CDR3 region is CASSFNMDTEAFF. The CDR3 nucleotides read TGCGCCAGCAGCTTCAACATGGACACTGAAGCTTTCTTT.

The V and J genes are TRBV28 and TRBJ1-5, with 9 bases matching TRBD1. The germline gives CDR1 MDHEN, CDR2 SYDVKM. V gave up 8 bases and J gave up 7 bases; unmatched junction bases: 21. The CDR3 sequence is 18 residues long. CDR3 sequence (DNA): TGTGCCAGCGAACGAATCGCAAAGGACAGGGGCAGCGGGCAGCCCCAGCATTTT. It specifies CASERIAKDRGSGQPQHF. The whole variable domain, remainder taken from reference TRBV28 and TRBJ1-5, is DVKVTQSSRYLVKRTGEKVFLECVQDMDHENMFWYRQDPGLGLRLIYFSYDVKMKEKGDIPEGYSVSREKKERFSLILESASTNQTSMYLCASERIAKDRGSGQPQHFGDGTRLSIL.

The J gene is TRBJ1-3, the V gene TRBV6-5; 9 bases line up with TRBD1. The CDR3 consists of 15 residues. V lost 6 bases to trimming and J lost 0 bases; unmatched junction nucleotides: 3. Germline CDR1 is MNHEY and CDR2 is SVGAGI. CDR3 sequence reads: CASRLTGGSGNTIYF. The CDR3 coding sequence is TGTGCCAGCAGATTGACAGGGGGCTCTGGAAACACCATATATTTT.

This clone was seen a few times. The chain couples TRBV7-3 to TRBJ1-6; 9 bases agree with TRBD1. Germline V lookup: CDR1 SGHTA, CDR2 FQGTGA. The CDR3 loop spans 20 amino acids. After removal of 0 bases from V and 8 bases from J, the junction contained 17 bases not matched to a gene. CDR3 sequence reads: CASSLTGQVVRTGEYSPLHF. CDR3 nucleotide sequence: TGTGCCAGCAGCTTAACCGGGCAAGTCGTACGGACAGGGGAATATTCACCCCTCCACTTT.

The chain links TRBV5-1 to TRBJ2-7; maybe TRBD1 (7 bases). V lost 7 bases, J lost 0 bases, and 14 bases lay in between. The CDR3 contains 14 residues. The V gene's germline CDR1 is SGHRS and CDR2 YFSETQ. The CDR3 here is CASRGRQGSYEQYF. For the CDR3, the DNA is TGCGCCAGCCGGGGGCGACAGGGCTCCTACGAGCAGTACTTC.

The gene calls are TRBV7-9 and TRBJ2-1, with 8 bases fitting TRBD2. Looked up from germline, CDR1 is SEHNR and CDR2 is FQNEAQ (reference sequence). J gave up 2 bases and V 4 bases, and 4 bases lay outside the gene matches. The CDR3 is made up of 15 amino acids. The CDR3 here is CASSSYSGAYNEQFF. The CDR3 DNA sequence: TGTGCCAGCAGCTCCTATAGCGGGGCCTACAATGAGCAGTTCTTC.

The chain links TRBV19 to TRBJ1-1, with a possible D match to TRBD1 (6 bases). This CDR3 contains 14 residues. V was clipped by 7 bases and J by 0 bases, with 12 bases between them. Germline V gene lookup returns CDR1 LNHDA and CDR2 SQIVND (reference sequence). CDR3 residues: CASTRQGMNTEAFF. In nucleotides, the CDR3 is TGTGCCAGTACTCGGCAGGGGATGAACACTGAAGCTTTCTTT.

The CDR3 nucleotides are TGTGCCAGTAGTGCGGGCAATGAGCAGTTCTTC. Its translation: CASSAGNEQFF. The chain uses TRBV19 and TRBJ2-1; perhaps TRBD2 as D (5 bases). This CDR3 region has 11 residues. V lost 5 bases to trimming and J lost 6 bases, with 5 bases between them. Germline V gene lookup returns CDR1 LNHDA and CDR2 SQIVND (reference sequence). The full variable domain, its missing parts supplied by reference TRBV19 and TRBJ2-1, is DGGITQSPKYLFRKEGQNVTLSCEQNLNHDAMYWYRQDPGQGLRLIYYSQIVNDFQKGDIAEGYSVSREKKESFPLTVTSAQKNPTAFYLCASSAGNEQFFGPGTRLTVL.

The chain combines TRBV6-6 with TRBJ1-2; 10 bases match TRBD1. There are 14 residues in the CDR3. V trimming: 6 bases; J trimming: 6 bases; junction bases outside the gene matches: 7. Germline V lookup: CDR1 MNHNY, CDR2 SVGAGI (reference sequence). CDR3 protein: CASRGRDRGHGYTF. CDR3 DNA sequence: TGTGCCAGCAGAGGCCGGGACAGGGGCCATGGCTACACCTTC.

The V and J genes are TRBV9 and TRBJ1-3; D might be TRBD1 (5 bases). Deletions cut 2 bases from V and 0 bases from J, with 9 bases between. Germline loops: CDR1 SGDLS, CDR2 YYNGEE. The CDR3 runs 15 residues. CDR3 bases: TGTGCCAGCAGCGTTCAGGGCAACTCTGGAAACACCATATATTTT. Residues: CASSVQGNSGNTIYF.